The clone carrying this T cell receptor (beta chain) was seen a handful of times. The trim removed 5 bases at V and 9 bases at J, leaving 9 bases unmatched. This CDR3 region has 15 residues. The germline V gene encodes CDR1 LGHNA and CDR2 YNFKEQ. This sample is part of a study of early T cells in non-severe SARS-CoV-2 infection. TCRdb used MiXCR to reprocess the 5' RACE reads, holding one entry per CDR3 protein. The sample has approximately 120,000 distinct CDR3 sequences, about 16% seen once. The chain links TRBV4-2 to TRBJ2-1, with 11 bases that match TRBD2. Specimen: whole blood. The receptor comes from an adult who was a healthcare worker with PCR-confirmed SARS-CoV-2 infection or an uninfected control (not recorded which). The CDR3 protein is CASSTLAGGLGEQFF. In DNA form, the CDR3 reads TGTGCCAGCAGCACTCTAGCGGGGGGCCTGGGTGAGCAGTTCTTC.